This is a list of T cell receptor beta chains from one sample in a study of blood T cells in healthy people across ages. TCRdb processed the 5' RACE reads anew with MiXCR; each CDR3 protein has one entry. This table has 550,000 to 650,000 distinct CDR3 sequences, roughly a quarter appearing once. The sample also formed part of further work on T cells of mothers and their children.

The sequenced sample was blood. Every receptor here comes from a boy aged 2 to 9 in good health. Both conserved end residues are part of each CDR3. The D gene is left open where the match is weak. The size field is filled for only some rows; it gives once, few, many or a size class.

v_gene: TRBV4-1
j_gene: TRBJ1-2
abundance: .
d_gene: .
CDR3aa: CASSQDLTGPWGYTF
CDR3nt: TGCGCCAGCAGCCAAGATTTGACAGGTCCATGGGGCTACACCTTC

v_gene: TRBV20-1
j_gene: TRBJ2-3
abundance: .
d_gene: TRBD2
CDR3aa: CSARDPAGDADTQYF
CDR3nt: TGCAGTGCTAGAGATCCGGCGGGAGACGCAGATACGCAGTATTTT

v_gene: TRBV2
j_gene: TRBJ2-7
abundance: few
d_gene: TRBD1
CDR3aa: CASSQVQGRDEQYF
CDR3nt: TGTGCCAGCAGTCAGGTACAGGGGCGGGACGAGCAGTACTTC

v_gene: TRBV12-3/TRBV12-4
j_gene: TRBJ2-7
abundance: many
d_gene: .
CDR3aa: CASSRGGSSYEQYF
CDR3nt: TGTGCCAGCAGCCGCGGGGGCTCCTCCTACGAGCAGTACTTC

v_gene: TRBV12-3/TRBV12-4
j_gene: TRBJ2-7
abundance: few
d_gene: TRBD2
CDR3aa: CASSGGGAYEQYF
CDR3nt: TGTGCCAGCAGTGGGGGGGGAGCCTACGAGCAGTACTTC

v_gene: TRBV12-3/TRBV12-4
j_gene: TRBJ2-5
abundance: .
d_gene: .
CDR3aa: CASRSEGHEETQYF
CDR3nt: TGTGCCAGCAGGTCGGAGGGACACGAGGAGACCCAGTACTTC

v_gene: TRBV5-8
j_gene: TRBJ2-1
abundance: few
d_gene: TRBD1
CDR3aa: CASSWGTGVDEQFF
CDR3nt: TGTGCCAGCAGCTGGGGGACAGGGGTGGATGAGCAGTTCTTC

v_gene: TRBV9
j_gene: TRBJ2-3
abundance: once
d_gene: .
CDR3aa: CASSPAGGTRYF
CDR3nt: TGTGCCAGCAGCCCCGCCGGGGGTACGCGGTATTTT

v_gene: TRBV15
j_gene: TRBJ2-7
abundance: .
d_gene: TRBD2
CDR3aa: CATSRGGLATSYEQYF
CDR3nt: TGTGCCACCAGCCGGGGGGGACTAGCGACCTCCTACGAGCAGTACTTC

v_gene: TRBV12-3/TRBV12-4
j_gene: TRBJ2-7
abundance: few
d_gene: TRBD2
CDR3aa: CASSAHGLAGDLVQYF
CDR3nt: TGTGCCAGCAGTGCCCACGGACTAGCGGGAGACCTGGTGCAGTACTTC

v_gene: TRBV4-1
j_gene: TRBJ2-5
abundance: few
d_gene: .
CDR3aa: CASSQDSDQETQYF
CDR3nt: TGCGCCAGCAGCCAAGATTCCGACCAAGAGACCCAGTACTTC

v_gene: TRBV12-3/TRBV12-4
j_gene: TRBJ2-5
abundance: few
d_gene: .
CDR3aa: CASSSRYQETQYF
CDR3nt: TGTGCCAGCAGTTCTAGGTACCAAGAGACCCAGTACTTC

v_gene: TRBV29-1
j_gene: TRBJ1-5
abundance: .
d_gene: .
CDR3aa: CSVGRGNQPQHF
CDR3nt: TGCAGCGTTGGGAGGGGCAATCAGCCCCAGCATTTT

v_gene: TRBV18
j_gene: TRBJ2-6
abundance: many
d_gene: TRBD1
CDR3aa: CASSERQGALSGANVLTF
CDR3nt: TGTGCCAGCTCCGAAAGACAGGGGGCGCTTAGTGGGGCCAACGTCCTGACTTTC

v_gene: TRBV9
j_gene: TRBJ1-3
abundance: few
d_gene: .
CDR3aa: CASSKDSGNTIYF
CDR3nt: TGTGCCAGCAGCAAGGACAGCGGAAACACCATATATTTT

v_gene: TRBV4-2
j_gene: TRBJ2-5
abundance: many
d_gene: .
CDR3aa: CASSPNQETQYF
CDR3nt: TGTGCCAGCAGCCCAAACCAAGAGACCCAGTACTTC

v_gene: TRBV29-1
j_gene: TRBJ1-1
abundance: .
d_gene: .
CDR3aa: CSVGRTEAFF
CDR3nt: TGCAGCGTTGGGCGAACTGAAGCTTTCTTT

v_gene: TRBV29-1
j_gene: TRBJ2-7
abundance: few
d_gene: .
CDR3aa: CSVQLRDLAYEQYF
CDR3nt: TGCAGCGTCCAACTCCGGGACCTAGCCTACGAGCAGTACTTC

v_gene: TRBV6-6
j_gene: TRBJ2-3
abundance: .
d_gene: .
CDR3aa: CASVRGPSTDTQYF
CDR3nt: TGTGCCAGCGTGAGGGGACCCAGCACAGATACGCAGTATTTT

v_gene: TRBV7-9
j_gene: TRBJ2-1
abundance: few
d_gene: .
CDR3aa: CASRKGEFNEQFF
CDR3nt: TGTGCCAGCCGCAAAGGAGAGTTCAATGAGCAGTTCTTC

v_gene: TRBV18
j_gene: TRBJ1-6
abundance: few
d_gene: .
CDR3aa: CASSPGVPPLHF
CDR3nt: TGTGCCAGCTCACCAGGGGTCCCACCCCTCCACTTT

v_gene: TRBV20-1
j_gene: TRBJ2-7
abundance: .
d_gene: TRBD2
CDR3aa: CSAAPLADLYEQYF
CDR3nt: TGCAGTGCTGCACCTCTAGCGGACTTATACGAGCAGTACTTC

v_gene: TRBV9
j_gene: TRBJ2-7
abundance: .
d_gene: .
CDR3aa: CASSVEDSSYEQYF
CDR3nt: TGTGCCAGCAGCGTAGAGGACAGCTCCTACGAGCAGTACTTC

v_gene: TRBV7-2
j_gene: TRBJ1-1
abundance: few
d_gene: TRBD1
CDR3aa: CASSIGTGFNTEAFF
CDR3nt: TGTGCCAGCAGCATAGGGACAGGGTTTAACACTGAAGCTTTCTTT

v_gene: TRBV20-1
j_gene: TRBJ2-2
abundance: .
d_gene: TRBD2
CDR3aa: CSARDGLAGGTGELFF
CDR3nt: TGCAGTGCTAGAGATGGACTAGCGGGAGGGACCGGGGAGCTGTTTTTT

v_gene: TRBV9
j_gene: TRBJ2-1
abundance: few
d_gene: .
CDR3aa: CASSVFPELYNEQFF
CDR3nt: TGTGCCAGCAGCGTCTTCCCAGAGCTGTACAATGAGCAGTTCTTC

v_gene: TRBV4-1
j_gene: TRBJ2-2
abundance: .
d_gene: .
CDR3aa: CASSQVEGGLNTGELFF
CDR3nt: TGCGCCAGCAGCCAAGTAGAGGGGGGCTTGAACACCGGGGAGCTGTTTTTT

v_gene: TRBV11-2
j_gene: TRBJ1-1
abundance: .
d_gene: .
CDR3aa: CASSFGPTANTEAFF
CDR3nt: TGTGCCAGCAGCTTTGGTCCGACAGCGAACACTGAAGCTTTCTTT

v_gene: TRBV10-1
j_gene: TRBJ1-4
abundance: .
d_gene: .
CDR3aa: CATGGEKLFF
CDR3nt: TGCGCCACCGGGGGTGAAAAACTGTTTTTT

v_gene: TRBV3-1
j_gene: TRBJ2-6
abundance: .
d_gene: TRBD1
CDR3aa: CASSPGGTGANVLTF
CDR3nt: TGTGCCAGCAGCCCAGGGGGCACTGGGGCCAACGTCCTGACTTTC

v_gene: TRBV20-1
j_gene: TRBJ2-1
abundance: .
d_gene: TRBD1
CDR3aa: CSARGQVKNNEQFF
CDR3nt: TGCAGTGCTAGGGGACAGGTTAAGAACAATGAGCAGTTCTTC

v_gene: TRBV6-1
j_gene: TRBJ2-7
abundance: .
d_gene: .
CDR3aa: CASSVTGEQYF
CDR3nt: TGTGCCAGCAGTGTGACAGGCGAGCAGTACTTC

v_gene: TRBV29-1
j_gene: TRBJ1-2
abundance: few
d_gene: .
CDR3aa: CSVEDPRDSDIYGYTF
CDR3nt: TGCAGCGTTGAAGATCCACGGGACTCGGATATCTATGGCTACACCTTC

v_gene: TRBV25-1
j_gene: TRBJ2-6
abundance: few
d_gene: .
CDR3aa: CASRVSGANVLTF
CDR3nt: TGTGCCAGCAGGGTCTCTGGGGCCAACGTCCTGACTTTC

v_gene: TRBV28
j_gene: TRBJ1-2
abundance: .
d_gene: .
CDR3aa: CASSLLGENYGYTF
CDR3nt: TGTGCCAGCAGTTTACTGGGCGAAAACTATGGCTACACCTTC

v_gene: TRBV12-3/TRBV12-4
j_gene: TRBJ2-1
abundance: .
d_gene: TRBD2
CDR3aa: CASIRGRGSAEQFF
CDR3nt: TGTGCCAGCATTCGCGGGAGAGGGTCGGCTGAGCAGTTCTTC

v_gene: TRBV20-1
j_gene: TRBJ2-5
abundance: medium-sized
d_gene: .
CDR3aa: CSASQFQETQYF
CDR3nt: TGCAGTGCTAGCCAGTTCCAAGAGACCCAGTACTTC

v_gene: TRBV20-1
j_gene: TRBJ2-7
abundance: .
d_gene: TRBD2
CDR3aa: CSASTSGVSYEQYF
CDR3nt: TGCAGTGCTAGTACTAGCGGGGTCTCCTACGAGCAGTACTTC

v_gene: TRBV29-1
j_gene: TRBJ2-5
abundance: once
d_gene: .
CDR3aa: CSVGDPRTGAGTQYF
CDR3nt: TGCAGCGTTGGGGACCCCAGGACTGGCGCTGGGACCCAGTACTTC

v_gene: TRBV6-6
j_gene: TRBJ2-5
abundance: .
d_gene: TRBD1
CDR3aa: CASSWDRRSETQYF
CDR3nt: TGTGCCAGCAGTTGGGACAGGCGCTCGGAGACCCAGTACTTC

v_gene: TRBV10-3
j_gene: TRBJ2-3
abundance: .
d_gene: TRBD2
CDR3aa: CASRTSFGTDTQYF
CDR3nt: TGTGCCTCTCGGACTAGTTTTGGCACAGATACGCAGTATTTT

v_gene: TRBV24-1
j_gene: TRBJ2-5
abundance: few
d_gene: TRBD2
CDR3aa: CATSDSRGTSGSRKEETQYF
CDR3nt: TGTGCCACCAGTGATTCCCGCGGGACTAGCGGGTCACGCAAAGAGGAGACCCAGTACTTC

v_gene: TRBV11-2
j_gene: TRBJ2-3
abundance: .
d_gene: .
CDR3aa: CASSLNGVPRTDTQYF
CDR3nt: TGTGCCAGCAGCTTAAACGGGGTCCCTAGAACAGATACGCAGTATTTT